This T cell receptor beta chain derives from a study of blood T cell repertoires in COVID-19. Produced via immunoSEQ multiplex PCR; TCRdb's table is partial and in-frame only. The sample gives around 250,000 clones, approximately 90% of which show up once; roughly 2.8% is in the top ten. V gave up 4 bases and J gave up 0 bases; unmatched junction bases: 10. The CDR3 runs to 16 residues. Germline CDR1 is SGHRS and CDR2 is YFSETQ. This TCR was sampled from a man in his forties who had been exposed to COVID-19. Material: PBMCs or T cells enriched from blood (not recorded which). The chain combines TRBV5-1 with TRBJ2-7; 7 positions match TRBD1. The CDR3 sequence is CASSTFAGGYSYEQYF. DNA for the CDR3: TGCGCCAGCAGCACTTTCGCAGGGGGTTACTCCTACGAGCAGTACTTC.